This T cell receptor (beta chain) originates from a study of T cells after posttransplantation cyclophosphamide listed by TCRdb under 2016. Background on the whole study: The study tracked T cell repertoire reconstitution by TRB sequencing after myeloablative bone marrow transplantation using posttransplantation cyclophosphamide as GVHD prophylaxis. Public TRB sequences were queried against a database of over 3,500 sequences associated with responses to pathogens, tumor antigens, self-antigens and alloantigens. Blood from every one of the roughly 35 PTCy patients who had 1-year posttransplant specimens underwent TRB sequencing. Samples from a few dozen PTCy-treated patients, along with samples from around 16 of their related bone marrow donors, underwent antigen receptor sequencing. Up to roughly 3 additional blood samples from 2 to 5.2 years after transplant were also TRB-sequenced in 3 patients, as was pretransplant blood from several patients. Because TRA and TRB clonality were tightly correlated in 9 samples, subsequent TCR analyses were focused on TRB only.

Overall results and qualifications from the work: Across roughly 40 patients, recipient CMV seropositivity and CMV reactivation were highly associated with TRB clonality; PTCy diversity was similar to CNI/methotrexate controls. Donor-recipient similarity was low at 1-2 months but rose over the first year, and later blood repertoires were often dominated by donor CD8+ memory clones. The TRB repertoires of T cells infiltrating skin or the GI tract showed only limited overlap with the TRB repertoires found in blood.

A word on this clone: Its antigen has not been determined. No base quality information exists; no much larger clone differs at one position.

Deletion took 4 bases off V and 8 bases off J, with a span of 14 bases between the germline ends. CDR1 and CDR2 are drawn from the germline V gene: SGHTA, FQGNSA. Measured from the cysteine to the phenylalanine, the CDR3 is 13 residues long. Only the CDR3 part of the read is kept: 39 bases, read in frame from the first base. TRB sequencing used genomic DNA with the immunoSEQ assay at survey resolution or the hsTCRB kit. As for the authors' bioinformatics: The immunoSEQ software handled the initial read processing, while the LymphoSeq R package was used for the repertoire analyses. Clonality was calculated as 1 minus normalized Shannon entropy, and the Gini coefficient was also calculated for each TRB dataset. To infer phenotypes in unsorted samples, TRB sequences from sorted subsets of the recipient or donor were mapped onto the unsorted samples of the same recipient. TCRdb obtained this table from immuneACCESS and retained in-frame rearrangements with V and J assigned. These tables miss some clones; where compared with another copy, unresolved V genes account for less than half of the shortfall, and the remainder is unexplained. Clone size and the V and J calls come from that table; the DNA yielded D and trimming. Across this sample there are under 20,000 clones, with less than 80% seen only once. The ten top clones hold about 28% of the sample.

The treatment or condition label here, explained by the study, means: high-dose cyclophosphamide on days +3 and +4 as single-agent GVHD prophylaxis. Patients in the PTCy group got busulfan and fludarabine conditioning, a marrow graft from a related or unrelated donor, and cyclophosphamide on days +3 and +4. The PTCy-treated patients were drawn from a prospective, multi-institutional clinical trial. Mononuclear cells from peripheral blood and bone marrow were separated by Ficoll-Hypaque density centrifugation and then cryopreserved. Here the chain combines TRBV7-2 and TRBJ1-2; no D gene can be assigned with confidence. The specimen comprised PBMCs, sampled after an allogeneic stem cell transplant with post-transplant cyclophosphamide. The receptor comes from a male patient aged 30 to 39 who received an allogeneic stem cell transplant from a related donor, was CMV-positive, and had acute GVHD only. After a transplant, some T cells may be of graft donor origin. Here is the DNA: TGTGCCAGCAGCTCAGACGTGGGGAGCGGCTACACCTTC. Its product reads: CASSSDVGSGYTF.